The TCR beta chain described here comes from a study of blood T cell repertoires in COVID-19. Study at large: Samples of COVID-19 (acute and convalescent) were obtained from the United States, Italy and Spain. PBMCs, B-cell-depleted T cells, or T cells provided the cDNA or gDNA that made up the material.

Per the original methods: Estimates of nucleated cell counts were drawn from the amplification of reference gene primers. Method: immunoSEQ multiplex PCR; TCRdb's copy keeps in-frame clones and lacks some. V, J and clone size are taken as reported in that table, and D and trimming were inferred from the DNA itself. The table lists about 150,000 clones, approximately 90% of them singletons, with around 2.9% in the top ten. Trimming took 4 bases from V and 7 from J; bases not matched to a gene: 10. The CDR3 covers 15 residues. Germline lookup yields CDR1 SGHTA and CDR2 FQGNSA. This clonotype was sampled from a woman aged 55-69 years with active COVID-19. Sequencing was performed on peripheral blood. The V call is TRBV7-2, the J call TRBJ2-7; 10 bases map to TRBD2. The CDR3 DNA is TGTGCCAGCAGCTCGCCTCTAGCGGGAGAATGGGAGCAGTACTTC. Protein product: CASSSPLAGEWEQYF.